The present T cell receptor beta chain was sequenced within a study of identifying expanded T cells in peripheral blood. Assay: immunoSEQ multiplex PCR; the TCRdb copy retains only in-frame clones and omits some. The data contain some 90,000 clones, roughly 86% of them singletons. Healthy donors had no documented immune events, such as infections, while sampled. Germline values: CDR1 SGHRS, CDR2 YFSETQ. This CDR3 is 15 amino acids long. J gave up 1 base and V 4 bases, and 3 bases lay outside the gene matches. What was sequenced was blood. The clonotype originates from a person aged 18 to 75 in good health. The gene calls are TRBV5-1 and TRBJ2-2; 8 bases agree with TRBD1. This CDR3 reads CASSPGGLNTGELFF. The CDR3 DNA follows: TGCGCCAGCAGCCCAGGGGGCCTGAACACCGGGGAGCTGTTTTTT.